This is a list of T cell receptor beta chains from one sample in a study of cytomegalovirus exposure and HLA in healthy donors. This table comes from immunoSEQ multiplex PCR, and its TCRdb copy is limited to in-frame clones, with some not included. Among about 150,000 clones listed, around 73% were seen once. Sequences were obtained from PBMCs. The source of these receptors is a woman in her late teens or twenties in good health and CMV-seropositive. Each CDR3 is given with its conserved first and last residue. The D gene is left open where the match is weak. For some rows the clone size is stated as once, few or many, or as a class when expanded; others skip it.

>TRBJ2-1|TRBD2|TRBV7-3|-
CASSLGGGSNEQFF
TGTGCCAGCAGCTTAGGCGGGGGGTCCAATGAGCAGTTCTTC
>TRBJ1-2|TRBD1|TRBV19|-
CASSPFTGGAVYGYTF
TGTGCCAGTAGTCCGTTTACAGGGGGCGCTGTCTATGGCTACACCTTC
>TRBJ1-2|-|TRBV29-1|-
CSVPGFRTETYGYTF
TGCAGCGTCCCCGGATTCCGGACAGAAACCTATGGCTACACCTTC
>TRBJ2-7|-|TRBV5-1|-
CASSLGTSSYEQYF
TGCGCCAGCAGCTTGGGGACATCTTCCTACGAGCAGTACTTC
>TRBJ2-7|TRBD2|TRBV18|few
CASSYRLAGIYEQYF
TGTGCCAGCTCCTACCGACTAGCGGGGATCTACGAGCAGTACTTC
>TRBJ2-7|TRBD1|TRBV13|-
CASSPPRTGDYEQYF
TGTGCCAGCAGCCCTCCAAGGACAGGAGACTACGAGCAGTACTTC
>TRBJ2-5|TRBD1|TRBV5-4|-
CASSQLDRVGDQYF
TGTGCCAGCAGCCAGTTGGACAGGGTAGGGGACCAGTACTTC
>TRBJ2-7|-|TRBV2|-
CASSVRLLSYEQYF
TGTGCCAGCTCGGTCCGGTTGCTCTCCTACGAGCAGTACTTC
>TRBJ2-5|TRBD2|TRBV7-9|-
CASSLEAGGPETQYF
TGTGCCAGCAGCTTAGAAGCGGGGGGGCCAGAGACCCAGTACTTC
>TRBJ2-3|TRBD2|TRBV5-1|-
CASSQAVRSGGGDTQYF
TGCGCCAGCAGCCAGGCCGTCAGAAGCGGGGGCGGAGATACGCAGTATTTT
>TRBJ2-7|TRBD1|TRBV9|-
CASGSQGAQYF
TGTGCCAGCGGGTCTCAGGGGGCGCAGTACTTC
>TRBJ1-1|-|TRBV6-5|-
CASKGRTEAFF
TGTGCCAGCAAGGGGAGGACTGAAGCTTTCTTT
>TRBJ2-7|-|TRBV4-3|-
CASSQFGGIRPYEQYF
TGCGCCAGCAGCCAATTTGGGGGGATACGACCCTACGAGCAGTACTTC
>TRBJ2-5|-|TRBV18|-
CASSPEIKETQYF
TGTGCCAGCTCACCGGAGATAAAAGAGACCCAGTACTTC
>TRBJ1-2|TRBD1|TRBV5-6|-
CASSLEGQGENTF
TGTGCCAGCAGCTTGGAGGGACAGGGGGAGAACACCTTC
>TRBJ1-1|-|TRBV10-3|-
CAISSQTVMNTEAFF
TGTGCCATCAGTTCCCAGACAGTTATGAACACTGAAGCTTTCTTT
>TRBJ2-1|-|TRBV7-9|-
CASSLRQGYNEQFF
TGTGCCAGCAGCTTACGGCAGGGCTACAATGAGCAGTTCTTC
>TRBJ2-5|TRBD1|TRBV6-5|-
CASSYSGTGFGETQYF
TGTGCCAGCAGTTACTCTGGGACAGGGTTTGGGGAGACCCAGTACTTC
>TRBJ2-7|-|TRBV6-5|-
CASSYSSQRGSYEQYF
TGTGCCAGCAGTTACTCGAGCCAGCGAGGCTCCTACGAGCAGTACTTC
>TRBJ2-5|-|TRBV5-1|-
CASSQTRETQYF
TGCGCCAGCAGCCAAACTCGGGAGACCCAGTACTTC
>TRBJ2-1|TRBD2|TRBV10-3|-
CAISASAPSLSGATHEQFF
TGTGCCATCAGTGCCTCCGCCCCATCCCTTAGCGGGGCCACACATGAGCAGTTCTTC
>TRBJ1-6|TRBD1|TRBV6-1|-
CASSERAGGEGPLHF
TGTGCCAGCAGTGAAAGGGCAGGGGGTGAAGGACCCCTCCACTTT
>TRBJ1-4|-|TRBV9|few
CASSVAGTTNEKLFF
TGTGCCAGCAGCGTGGCCGGGACAACTAATGAAAAACTGTTTTTT
>TRBJ1-2|-|TRBV28|-
CASSLGGYGYTF
TGTGCCAGCAGTTTAGGAGGCTATGGCTACACCTTC
>TRBJ2-3|TRBD2|TRBV4-2|-
CASSPLAGGTDTQYF
TGTGCCAGCAGCCCCCTAGCGGGGGGCACAGATACGCAGTATTTT